Listed below are T cell receptor beta chains from one sample, sequenced in a study of T cell responses to AZD1222 COVID-19 vaccine. The method was immunoSEQ multiplex PCR; TCRdb's version includes in-frame clones alone and lacks a portion of them. The sample yields 160,000 or so clones, almost 90% seen once. The sample in question was peripheral blood, obtained on day 0 of AZD1222 vaccination. Source of these receptors: an adult in good health. Both conserved end residues are part of each CDR3. A D gene is named only where the DNA matches it firmly. Some rows mark clone size as missing; the rest say once, few, many or name a class of expanded clone.

D gene	clone size	J gene	V gene	CDR3 protein	CDR3 DNA
TRBD2	NA	TRBJ2-1	TRBV30	CAWSRTSGSSEQFF	TGTGCCTGGAGTAGGACTAGCGGGAGTAGTGAGCAGTTCTTC
TRBD1	NA	TRBJ1-4	TRBV2	CASLEGGRTGADEKLFF	TGTGCCAGCCTGGAGGGGGGCAGGACAGGGGCCGACGAAAAACTGTTTTTT
NA	NA	TRBJ1-5	TRBV28	CASILRLGIGNQPQHF	TGTGCCAGCATCCTTCGACTGGGTATAGGCAATCAGCCCCAGCATTTT
NA	NA	TRBJ1-4	TRBV4-2	CASSQDGVEGGTFF	TGTGCCAGCAGCCAAGATGGGGTTGAAGGGGGGACATTTTTT
NA	NA	TRBJ1-6	TRBV6-2/TRBV6-3	CASSYDPYNSPLHF	TGTGCCAGCAGTTACGATCCCTATAATTCACCCCTCCACTTT
TRBD2	once	TRBJ2-1	TRBV24-1	CATSEPGTSDYNEQFF	TGTGCCACCAGTGAACCCGGGACTAGTGACTACAATGAGCAGTTCTTC
NA	once	TRBJ2-3	TRBV4-1	CASSQDLWGDTQYF	TGCGCCAGCAGCCAAGATTTATGGGGGGATACGCAGTATTTT
NA	NA	TRBJ1-6	TRBV6-5	CASSTRDHNSPLHF	TGTGCCAGCAGTACGCGGGACCATAATTCACCCCTCCACTTT
TRBD2	NA	TRBJ2-1	TRBV5-5	CASSLAGGHVNEQFF	TGTGCCAGCAGCCTAGCGGGGGGGCACGTAAATGAGCAGTTCTTC
NA	NA	TRBJ1-2	TRBV4-3	CASSQDEGADYGYTF	TGCGCCAGCAGCCAAGACGAAGGGGCAGACTATGGCTACACCTTC
NA	NA	TRBJ1-2	TRBV11-1	CASSPEDRPNYGYTF	TGTGCCAGCAGCCCAGAGGACAGACCGAACTATGGCTACACCTTC
NA	NA	TRBJ2-1	TRBV7-8	CASSLGGAVGNEQFF	TGTGCCAGCAGCTTAGGGGGGGCTGTCGGCAATGAGCAGTTCTTC
NA	NA	TRBJ1-2	TRBV12-3/TRBV12-4	CASSLSHSYYTF	TGTGCCAGCAGCTTATCCCATTCTTACTACACCTTC
NA	few	TRBJ1-3	TRBV9	CASSVEGNTIYF	TGTGCCAGCAGCGTAGAAGGGAACACCATATATTTT
TRBD2	NA	TRBJ2-1	TRBV15	CATSRDQASGSLNEQFF	TGTGCCACCAGCAGAGACCAGGCTAGCGGGAGTCTCAATGAGCAGTTCTTC
NA	NA	TRBJ2-1	TRBV7-9	CASSSPGLATYNEQFF	TGTGCCAGCAGCTCCCCCGGGCTAGCGACTTACAATGAGCAGTTCTTC
NA	few	TRBJ2-1	TRBV9	CASSAQTRGREQFF	TGTGCCAGCAGCGCGCAAACAAGGGGACGTGAGCAGTTCTTC
NA	once	TRBJ2-3	TRBV18	CASSPPSATDTQYF	TGTGCCAGCTCACCACCTTCCGCGACAGATACGCAGTATTTT
TRBD1	NA	TRBJ2-7	TRBV27	CASSRTGVIEQYF	TGTGCCTCGTCCCGGACAGGGGTGATCGAGCAGTACTTC
TRBD2	NA	TRBJ2-3	TRBV3-1/TRBV3-2	CASSLRRGVSTDTQYF	TGTGCCAGCAGCCTACGGCGGGGGGTGAGCACAGATACGCAGTATTTT
NA	NA	TRBJ1-4	TRBV6-5	CASSYGFRATNEKLFF	TGTGCCAGCAGTTACGGGTTTCGGGCAACTAATGAAAAACTGTTTTTT
TRBD1	NA	TRBJ2-7	TRBV27	CASRGRTGMTYEQYF	TGTGCCAGCAGGGGACGGACAGGGATGACCTACGAGCAGTACTTC
TRBD1	NA	TRBJ1-6	TRBV5-1	CASTNRDSGYNSPLHF	TGCGCCAGCACGAACCGGGACAGTGGTTATAATTCACCCCTCCACTTT
TRBD1	NA	TRBJ1-2	TRBV6-2/TRBV6-3	CASSRDRWGFYTF	TGTGCCAGCAGCCGGGACAGGTGGGGTTTCTACACCTTC
TRBD1	NA	TRBJ2-7	TRBV28	CASGTGYEQYF	TGTGCCAGCGGGACAGGGTACGAGCAGTACTTC
TRBD1	NA	TRBJ2-1	TRBV15	CATSSGQGADNEQFF	TGTGCCACCAGCAGCGGACAGGGGGCCGACAATGAGCAGTTCTTC
TRBD1	NA	TRBJ1-6	TRBV10-3	CAINPGTDNSPLHF	TGTGCCATCAACCCAGGGACAGATAATTCACCCCTCCACTTT
NA	NA	TRBJ2-3	TRBV6-6	CASSLPGVRDTQYF	TGTGCCAGCAGTTTACCAGGGGTTCGCGATACGCAGTATTTT
TRBD1	NA	TRBJ1-2	TRBV30	CAWSVQQGGYGYTF	TGTGCCTGGAGTGTACAACAGGGGGGCTATGGCTACACCTTC